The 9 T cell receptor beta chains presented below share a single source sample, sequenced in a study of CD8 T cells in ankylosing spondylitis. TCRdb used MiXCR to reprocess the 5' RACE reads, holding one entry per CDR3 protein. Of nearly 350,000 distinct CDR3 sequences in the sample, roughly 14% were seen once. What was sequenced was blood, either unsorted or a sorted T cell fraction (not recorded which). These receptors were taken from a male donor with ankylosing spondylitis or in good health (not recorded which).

CDR3 bases: TGCGCCAGCAGCTTGGGCGTGCAGGGAGGCACTGAAGCTTTCTTT. Its translation is CASSLGVQGGTEAFF. The V gene is TRBV5-1, the J gene TRBJ1-1, with a weak D call TRBD1 (5 bases). V lost 0 bases and J lost 4, with 13 bases in between. CDR1 and CDR2 from the germline V gene are SGHRS and YFSETQ. The CDR3 extends over 15 amino acids.

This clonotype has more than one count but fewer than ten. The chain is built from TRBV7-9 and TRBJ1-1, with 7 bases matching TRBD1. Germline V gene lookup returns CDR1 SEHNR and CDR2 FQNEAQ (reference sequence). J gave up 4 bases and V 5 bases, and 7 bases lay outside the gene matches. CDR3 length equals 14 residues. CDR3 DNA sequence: TGTGCCAGCAGCGTCCGGGACAGTAGCACTGAAGCTTTCTTT. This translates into CASSVRDSSTEAFF.

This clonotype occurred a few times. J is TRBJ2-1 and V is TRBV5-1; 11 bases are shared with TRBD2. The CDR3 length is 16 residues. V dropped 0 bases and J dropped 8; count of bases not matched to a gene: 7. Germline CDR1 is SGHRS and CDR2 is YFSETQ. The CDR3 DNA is TGCGCCAGCAGCTTGGTCCTAGCGGGAGGAAGCGATGAGCAGTTCTTC. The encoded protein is CASSLVLAGGSDEQFF.

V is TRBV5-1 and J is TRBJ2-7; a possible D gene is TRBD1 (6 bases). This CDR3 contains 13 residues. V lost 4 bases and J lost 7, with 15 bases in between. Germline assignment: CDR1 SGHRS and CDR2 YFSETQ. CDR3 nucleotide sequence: TGCGCCAGCAGCCCCGGACAGTCCGGGGAGCAGTACTTC. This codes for CASSPGQSGEQYF.

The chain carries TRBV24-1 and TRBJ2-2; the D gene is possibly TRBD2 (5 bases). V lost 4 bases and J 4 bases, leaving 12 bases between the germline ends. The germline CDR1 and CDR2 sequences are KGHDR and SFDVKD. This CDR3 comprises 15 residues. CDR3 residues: CATSDPQAVTGELFF. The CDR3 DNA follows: TGTGCCACCAGTGACCCCCAAGCGGTCACCGGGGAGCTGTTTTTT.

The DNA of the CDR3 is TGCAGCGTTGACGGGACTAGCGAGACTAGCACAGATACGCAGTATTTT. Translated: CSVDGTSETSTDTQYF. The rearrangement joins TRBV29-1 to TRBJ2-3, with 10 bases fitting TRBD2. The CDR3 sequence is 16 residues long. Germline CDR1 is SQVTM and CDR2 is ANQGSEA. J was trimmed by 0 bases and V by 3 bases; bases with no gene match: 6.

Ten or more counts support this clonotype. CDR3 nucleotides: TGTGCCACCAGTGACGTTGGACTAGCGGCGACGCAGTATTTT. Translating it yields CATSDVGLAATQYF. V gene TRBV24-1 combines with J gene TRBJ2-3, with 10 bases fitting TRBD2. The germline V gene encodes CDR1 KGHDR and CDR2 SFDVKD. This CDR3 comprises 14 residues. J gave up 9 bases and V 4 bases, and 6 bases lay outside the gene matches.

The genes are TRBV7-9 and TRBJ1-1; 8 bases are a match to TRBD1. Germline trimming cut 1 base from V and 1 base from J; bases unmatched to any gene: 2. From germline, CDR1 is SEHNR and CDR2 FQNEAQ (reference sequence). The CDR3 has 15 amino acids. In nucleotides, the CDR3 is TGTGCCAGCAGCTTAGGTACAGGGGGGAACACTGAAGCTTTCTTT. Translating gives CASSLGTGGNTEAFF.

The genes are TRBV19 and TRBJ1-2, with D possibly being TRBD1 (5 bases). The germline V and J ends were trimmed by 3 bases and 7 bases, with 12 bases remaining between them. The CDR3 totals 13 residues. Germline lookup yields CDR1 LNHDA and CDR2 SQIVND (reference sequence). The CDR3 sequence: CASSMWGESGYTF. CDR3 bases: TGTGCCAGTAGTATGTGGGGGGAAAGTGGCTACACCTTC.